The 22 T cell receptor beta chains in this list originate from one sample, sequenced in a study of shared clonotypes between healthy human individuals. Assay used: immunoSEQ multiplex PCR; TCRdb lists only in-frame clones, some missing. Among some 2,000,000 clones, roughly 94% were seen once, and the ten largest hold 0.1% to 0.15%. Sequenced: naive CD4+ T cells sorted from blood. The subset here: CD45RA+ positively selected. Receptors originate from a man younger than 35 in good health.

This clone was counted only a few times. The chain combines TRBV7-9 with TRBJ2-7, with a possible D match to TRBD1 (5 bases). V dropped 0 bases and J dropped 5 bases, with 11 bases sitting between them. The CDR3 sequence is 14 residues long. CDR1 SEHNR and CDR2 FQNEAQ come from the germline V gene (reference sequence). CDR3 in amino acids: CASSLALQGNEQYF. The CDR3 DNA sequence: TGTGCCAGCAGCTTAGCGCTTCAGGGCAACGAGCAGTACTTC.

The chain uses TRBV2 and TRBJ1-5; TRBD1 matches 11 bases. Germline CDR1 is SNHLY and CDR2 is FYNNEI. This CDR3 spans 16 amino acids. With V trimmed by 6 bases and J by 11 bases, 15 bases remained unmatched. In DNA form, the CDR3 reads TGTGCCAGCAGCGACTCCGGGACAGGGGGTATCCGGACCCAGCATTTT. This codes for CASSDSGTGGIRTQHF.

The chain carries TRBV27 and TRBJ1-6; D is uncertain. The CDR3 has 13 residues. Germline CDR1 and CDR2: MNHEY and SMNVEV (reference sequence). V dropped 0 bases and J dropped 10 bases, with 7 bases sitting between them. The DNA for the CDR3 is TGTGCCAGCAGTTTATCCCCCAAGTCACCCCTCCACTTT. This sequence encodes CASSLSPKSPLHF.

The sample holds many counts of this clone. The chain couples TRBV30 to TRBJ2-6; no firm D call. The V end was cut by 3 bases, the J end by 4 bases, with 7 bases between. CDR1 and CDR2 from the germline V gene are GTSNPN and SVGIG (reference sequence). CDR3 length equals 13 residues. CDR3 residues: CAWRVAGANVLTF. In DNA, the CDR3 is TGTGCCTGGAGGGTGGCCGGGGCCAACGTCCTGACTTTC.

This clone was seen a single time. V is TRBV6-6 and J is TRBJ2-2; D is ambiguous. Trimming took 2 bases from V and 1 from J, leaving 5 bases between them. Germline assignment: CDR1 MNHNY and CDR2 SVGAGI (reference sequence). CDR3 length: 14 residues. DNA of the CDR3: TGTGCCAGCAGTTACGTGTGGAACACCGGGGAGCTGTTTTTT. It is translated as CASSYVWNTGELFF.

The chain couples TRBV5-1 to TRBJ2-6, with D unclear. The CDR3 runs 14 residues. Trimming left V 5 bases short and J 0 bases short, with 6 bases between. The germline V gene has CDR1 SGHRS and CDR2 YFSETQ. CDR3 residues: CASRAYSGANVLTF. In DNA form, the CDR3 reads TGCGCCAGCAGGGCGTACTCTGGGGCCAACGTCCTGACTTTC.

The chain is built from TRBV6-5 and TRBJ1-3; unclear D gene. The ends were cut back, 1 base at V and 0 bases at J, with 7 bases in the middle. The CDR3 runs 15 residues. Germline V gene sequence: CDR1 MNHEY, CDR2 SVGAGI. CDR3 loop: CASSYLSGSGNTIYF. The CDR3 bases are TGTGCCAGCAGTTACTTGTCGGGCTCTGGAAACACCATATATTTT.

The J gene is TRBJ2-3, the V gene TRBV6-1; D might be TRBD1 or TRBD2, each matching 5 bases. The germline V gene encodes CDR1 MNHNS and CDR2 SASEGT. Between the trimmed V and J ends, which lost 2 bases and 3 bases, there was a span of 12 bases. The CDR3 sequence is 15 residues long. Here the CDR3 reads CASSESGGTTDTQYF. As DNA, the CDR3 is TGTGCCAGCAGTGAAAGTGGGGGAACGACAGATACGCAGTATTTT.

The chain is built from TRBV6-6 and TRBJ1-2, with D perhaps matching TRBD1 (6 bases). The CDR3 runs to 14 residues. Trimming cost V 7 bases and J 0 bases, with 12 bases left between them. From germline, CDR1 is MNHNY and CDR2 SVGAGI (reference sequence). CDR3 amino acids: CASTGGPSNYGYTF. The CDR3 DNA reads TGTGCCAGCACGGGGGGCCCCTCTAACTATGGCTACACCTTC.

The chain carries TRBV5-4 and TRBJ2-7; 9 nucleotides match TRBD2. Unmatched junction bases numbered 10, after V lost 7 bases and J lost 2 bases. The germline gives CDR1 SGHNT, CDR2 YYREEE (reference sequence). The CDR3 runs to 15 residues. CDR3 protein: CASRRGGEAPYEQYF. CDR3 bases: TGTGCCAGCCGGCGGGGGGGGGAAGCCCCCTACGAGCAGTACTTC.

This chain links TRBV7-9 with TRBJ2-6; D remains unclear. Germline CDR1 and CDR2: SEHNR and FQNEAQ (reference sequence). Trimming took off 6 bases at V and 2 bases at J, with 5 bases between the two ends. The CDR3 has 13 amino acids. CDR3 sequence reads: CASRLAGANVLTF. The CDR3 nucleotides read TGTGCCAGCAGGCTTGCTGGGGCCAACGTCCTGACTTTC.

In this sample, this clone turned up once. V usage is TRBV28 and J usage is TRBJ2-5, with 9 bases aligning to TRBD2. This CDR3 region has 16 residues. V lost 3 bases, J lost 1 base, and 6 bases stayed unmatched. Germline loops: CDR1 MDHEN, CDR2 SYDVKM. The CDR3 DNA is TGTGCCAGCAGTTTCCTTAGCGGGGGAGTCCAAGAGACCCAGTACTTC. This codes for CASSFLSGGVQETQYF.

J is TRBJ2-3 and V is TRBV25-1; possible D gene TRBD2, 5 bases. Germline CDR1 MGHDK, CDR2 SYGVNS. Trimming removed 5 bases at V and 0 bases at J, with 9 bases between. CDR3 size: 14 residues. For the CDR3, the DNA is TGTGCCAGCAGTAAGTGGACTAGCACAGATACGCAGTATTTT. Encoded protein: CASSKWTSTDTQYF.

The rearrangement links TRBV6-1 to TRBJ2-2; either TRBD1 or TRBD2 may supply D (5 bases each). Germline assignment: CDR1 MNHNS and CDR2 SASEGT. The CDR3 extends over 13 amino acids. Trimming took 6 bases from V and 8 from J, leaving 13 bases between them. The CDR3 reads CASRVAREGELFF. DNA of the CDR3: TGTGCCAGCAGAGTAGCCAGGGAGGGGGAGCTGTTTTTT.

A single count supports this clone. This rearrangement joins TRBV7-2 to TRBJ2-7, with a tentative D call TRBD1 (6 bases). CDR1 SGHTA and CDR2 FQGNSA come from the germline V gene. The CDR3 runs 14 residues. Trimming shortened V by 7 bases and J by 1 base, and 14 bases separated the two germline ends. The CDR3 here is CASTPLTGSYEQYF. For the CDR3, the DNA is TGTGCCAGCACCCCCCTTACAGGGTCCTACGAGCAGTACTTC.

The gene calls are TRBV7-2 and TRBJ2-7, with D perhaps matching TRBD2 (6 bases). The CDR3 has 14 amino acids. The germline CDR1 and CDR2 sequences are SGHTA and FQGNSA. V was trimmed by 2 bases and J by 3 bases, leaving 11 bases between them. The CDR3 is CASSLMGLIYEQYF. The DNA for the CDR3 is TGTGCCAGCAGCTTAATGGGACTGATCTACGAGCAGTACTTC.

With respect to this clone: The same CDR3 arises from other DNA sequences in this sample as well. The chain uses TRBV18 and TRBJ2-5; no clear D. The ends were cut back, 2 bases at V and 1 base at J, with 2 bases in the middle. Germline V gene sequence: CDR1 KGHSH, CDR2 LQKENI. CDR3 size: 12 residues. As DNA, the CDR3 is TGTGCCAGCTCACCAACCCAAGAGACCCAGTACTTC. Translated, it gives CASSPTQETQYF.

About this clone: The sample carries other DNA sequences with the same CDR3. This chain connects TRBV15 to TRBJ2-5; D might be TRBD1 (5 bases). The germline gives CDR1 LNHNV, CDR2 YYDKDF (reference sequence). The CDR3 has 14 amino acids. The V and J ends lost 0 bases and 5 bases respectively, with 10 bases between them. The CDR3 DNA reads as TGTGCCACCAGCAGAGATCCAGGGAAGGAGACCCAGTACTTC. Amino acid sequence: CATSRDPGKETQYF.

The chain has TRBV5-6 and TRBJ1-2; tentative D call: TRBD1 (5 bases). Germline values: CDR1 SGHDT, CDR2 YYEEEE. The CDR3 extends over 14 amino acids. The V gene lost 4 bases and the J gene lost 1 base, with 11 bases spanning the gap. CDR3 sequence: CASSPGSNNYGYTF. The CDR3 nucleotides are TGTGCCAGCAGCCCAGGGTCGAATAACTATGGCTACACCTTC.

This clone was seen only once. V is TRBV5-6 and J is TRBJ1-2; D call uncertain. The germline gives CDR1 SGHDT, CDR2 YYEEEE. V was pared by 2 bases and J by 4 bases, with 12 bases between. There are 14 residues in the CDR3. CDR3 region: CASSLVSTTYGYTF. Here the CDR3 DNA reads TGTGCCAGCAGCTTAGTTTCCACCACCTATGGCTACACCTTC.

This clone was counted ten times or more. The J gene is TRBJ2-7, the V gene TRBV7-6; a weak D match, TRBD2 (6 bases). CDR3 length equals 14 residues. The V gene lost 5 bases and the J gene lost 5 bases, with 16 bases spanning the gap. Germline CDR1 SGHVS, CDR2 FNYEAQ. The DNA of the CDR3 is TGTGCCAGCAGCCCTACCCGGGAGCCCAACGAGCAGTACTTC. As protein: CASSPTREPNEQYF.

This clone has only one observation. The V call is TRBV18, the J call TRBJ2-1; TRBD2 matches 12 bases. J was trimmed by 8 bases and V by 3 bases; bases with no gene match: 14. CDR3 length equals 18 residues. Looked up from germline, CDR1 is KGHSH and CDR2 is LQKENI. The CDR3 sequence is CASSPAGRLAGDLDEQFF. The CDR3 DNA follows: TGTGCCAGCTCACCCGCCGGTAGACTAGCGGGAGATTTGGATGAGCAGTTCTTC. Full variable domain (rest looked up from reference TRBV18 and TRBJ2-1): NAGVMQNPRHLVRRRGQEARLRCSPMKGHSHVYWYRQLPEEGLKFMVYLQKENIIDESGMPKERFSAEFPKEGPSILRIQQVVRGDSAAYFCASSPAGRLAGDLDEQFFGPGTRLTVL.